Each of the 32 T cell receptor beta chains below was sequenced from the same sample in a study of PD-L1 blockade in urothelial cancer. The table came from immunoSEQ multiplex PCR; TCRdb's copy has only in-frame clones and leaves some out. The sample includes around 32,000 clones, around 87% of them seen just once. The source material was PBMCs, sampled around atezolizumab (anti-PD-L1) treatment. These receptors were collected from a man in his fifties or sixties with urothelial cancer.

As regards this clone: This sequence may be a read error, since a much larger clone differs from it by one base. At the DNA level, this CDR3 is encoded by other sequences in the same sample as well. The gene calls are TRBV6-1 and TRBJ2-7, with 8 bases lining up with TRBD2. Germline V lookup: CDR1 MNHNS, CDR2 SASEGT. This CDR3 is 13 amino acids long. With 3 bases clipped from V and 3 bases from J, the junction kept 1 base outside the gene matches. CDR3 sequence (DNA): TGTGCCAGCAGTGACGGGGGGGGCTACGAGCAGTACTTC. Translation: CASSDGGGYEQYF.

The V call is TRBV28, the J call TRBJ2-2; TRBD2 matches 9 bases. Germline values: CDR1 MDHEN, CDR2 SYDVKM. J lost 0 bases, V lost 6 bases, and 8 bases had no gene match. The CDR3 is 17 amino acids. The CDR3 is CASSPGAGGPNTGELFF. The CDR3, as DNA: TGTGCCAGCAGCCCAGGAGCGGGAGGACCGAACACCGGGGAGCTGTTTTTT.

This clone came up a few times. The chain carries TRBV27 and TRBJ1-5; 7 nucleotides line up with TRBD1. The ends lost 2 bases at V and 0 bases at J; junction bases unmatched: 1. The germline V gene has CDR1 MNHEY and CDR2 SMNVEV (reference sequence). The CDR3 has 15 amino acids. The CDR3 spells CASSLGQASNQPQHF. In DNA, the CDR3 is TGTGCCAGCAGTTTAGGACAGGCTAGCAATCAGCCCCAGCATTTT.

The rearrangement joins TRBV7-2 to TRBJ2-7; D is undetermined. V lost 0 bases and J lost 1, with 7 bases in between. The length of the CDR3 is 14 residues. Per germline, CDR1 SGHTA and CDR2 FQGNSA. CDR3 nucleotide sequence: TGTGCCAGCAGCTTAGCACTTAATTCCTACGAGCAGTACTTC. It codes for CASSLALNSYEQYF.

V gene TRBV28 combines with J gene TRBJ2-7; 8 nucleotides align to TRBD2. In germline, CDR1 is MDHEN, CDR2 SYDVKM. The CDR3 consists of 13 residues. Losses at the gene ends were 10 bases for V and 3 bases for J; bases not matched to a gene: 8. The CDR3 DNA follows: TGTGCCATTCGAGCGGGAGCCTACTACGAGCAGTACTTC. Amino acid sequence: CAIRAGAYYEQYF.

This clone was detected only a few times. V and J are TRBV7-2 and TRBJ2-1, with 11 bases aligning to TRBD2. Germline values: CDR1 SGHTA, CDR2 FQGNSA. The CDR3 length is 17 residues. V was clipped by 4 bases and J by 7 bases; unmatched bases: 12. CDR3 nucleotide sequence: TGTGCCAGCAGCTCCCGGGGGCTAGCGGGGGGTTATAATGAGCAGTTCTTC. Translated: CASSSRGLAGGYNEQFF.

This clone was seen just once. CDR3: CASSQDLSGQGSYEQYF. The CDR3 DNA follows: TGCGCCAGCAGCCAAGATCTATCAGGACAGGGGTCGTACGAGCAGTACTTC. The genes are TRBV4-3 and TRBJ2-7; 9 bases are a match to TRBD1. Looked up from germline, CDR1 is LGHNA and CDR2 is YSLEER. The CDR3 sequence is 17 residues long. Unmatched junction bases numbered 10, after V lost 0 bases and J lost 4 bases.

The CDR3 loop is CASSLVGSGRAGYEQYF. The DNA for the CDR3 is TGTGCCAGCAGCTTAGTTGGTAGCGGGAGGGCCGGGTACGAGCAGTACTTC. The chain carries TRBV7-2 and TRBJ2-7; 11 bases match TRBD2. Trimming removed 1 base from V and 4 bases from J; junction bases left unmatched: 9. The CDR3 covers 17 residues. Looked up from germline, CDR1 is SGHTA and CDR2 is FQGNSA. Full variable domain (remainder filled in from reference TRBV7-2 and TRBJ2-7): GAGVSQSPSNKVTEKGKDVELRCDPISGHTALYWYRQSLGQGLEFLIYFQGNSAPDKSGLPSDRFSAERTGGSVSTLTIQRTQQEDSAVYLCASSLVGSGRAGYEQYFGPGTRLTVT.

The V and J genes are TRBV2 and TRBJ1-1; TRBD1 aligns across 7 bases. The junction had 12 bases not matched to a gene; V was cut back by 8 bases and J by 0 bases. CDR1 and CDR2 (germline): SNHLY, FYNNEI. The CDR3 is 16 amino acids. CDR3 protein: CASQASGQIMNTEAFF. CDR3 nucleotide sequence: TGTGCCAGCCAGGCCTCGGGACAGATCATGAACACTGAAGCTTTCTTT.

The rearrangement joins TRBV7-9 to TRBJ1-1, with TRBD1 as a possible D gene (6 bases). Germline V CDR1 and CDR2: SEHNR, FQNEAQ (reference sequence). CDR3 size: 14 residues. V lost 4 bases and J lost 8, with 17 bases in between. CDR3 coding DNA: TGTGCCAGCAGCTACCAGGGGCGGCTTACGGAAGCTTTCTTT. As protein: CASSYQGRLTEAFF.

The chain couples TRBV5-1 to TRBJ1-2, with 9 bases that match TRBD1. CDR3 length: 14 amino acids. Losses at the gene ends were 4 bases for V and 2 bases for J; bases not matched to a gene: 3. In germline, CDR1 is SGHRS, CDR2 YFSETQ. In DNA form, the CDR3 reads TGCGCCAGCAGCAGCGGACAGGGGAACTATGGCTACACCTTC. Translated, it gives CASSSGQGNYGYTF.

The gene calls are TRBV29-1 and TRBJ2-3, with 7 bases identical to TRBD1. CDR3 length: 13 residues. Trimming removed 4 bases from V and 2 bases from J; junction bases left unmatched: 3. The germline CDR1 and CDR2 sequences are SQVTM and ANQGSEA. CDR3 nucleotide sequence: TGCAGCGTTGCGGGACAGAACACAGATACGCAGTATTTT. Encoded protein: CSVAGQNTDTQYF.

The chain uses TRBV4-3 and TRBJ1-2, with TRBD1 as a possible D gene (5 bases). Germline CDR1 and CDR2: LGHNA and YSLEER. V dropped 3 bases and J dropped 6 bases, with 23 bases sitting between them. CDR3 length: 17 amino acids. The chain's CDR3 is CASSHPTTGGASNGYTF. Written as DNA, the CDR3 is TGCGCCAGCAGCCACCCCACGACTGGAGGGGCCAGCAATGGCTACACCTTC.

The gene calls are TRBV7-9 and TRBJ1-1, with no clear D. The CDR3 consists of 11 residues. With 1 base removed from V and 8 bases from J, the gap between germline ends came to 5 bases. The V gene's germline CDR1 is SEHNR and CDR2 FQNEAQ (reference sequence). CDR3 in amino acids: CASSLVEEAFF. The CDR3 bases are TGTGCCAGCAGCTTAGTCGAGGAAGCTTTCTTT.

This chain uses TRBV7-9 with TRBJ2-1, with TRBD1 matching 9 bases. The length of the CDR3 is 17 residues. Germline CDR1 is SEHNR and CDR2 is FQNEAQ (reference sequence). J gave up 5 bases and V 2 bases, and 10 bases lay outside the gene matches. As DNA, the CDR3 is TGTGCCAGCAGCTTATCATCGAGGGGACAGGGAAACAATGAGCAGTTCTTC. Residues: CASSLSSRGQGNNEQFF. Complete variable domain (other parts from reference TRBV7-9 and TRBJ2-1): DTGVSQNPRHKITKRGQNVTFRCDPISEHNRLYWYRQTLGQGPEFLTYFQNEAQLEKSRLLSDRFSAERPKGSFSTLEIQRTEQGDSAMYLCASSLSSRGQGNNEQFFGPGTRLTVL.

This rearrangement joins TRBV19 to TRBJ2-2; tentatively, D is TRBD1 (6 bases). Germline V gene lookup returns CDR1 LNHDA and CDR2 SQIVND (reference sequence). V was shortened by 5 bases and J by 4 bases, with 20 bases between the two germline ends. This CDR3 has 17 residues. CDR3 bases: TGTGCCAGTAGTCTGTTCCGAGACAGGACCACCACCGGGGAGCTGTTTTTT. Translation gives CASSLFRDRTTTGELFF.

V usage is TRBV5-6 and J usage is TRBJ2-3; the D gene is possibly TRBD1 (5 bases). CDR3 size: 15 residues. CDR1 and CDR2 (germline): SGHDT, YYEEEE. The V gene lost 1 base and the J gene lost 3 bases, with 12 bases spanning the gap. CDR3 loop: CASSLRTLRTDTQYF. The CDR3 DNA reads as TGTGCCAGCAGCTTGAGGACATTAAGAACAGATACGCAGTATTTT.

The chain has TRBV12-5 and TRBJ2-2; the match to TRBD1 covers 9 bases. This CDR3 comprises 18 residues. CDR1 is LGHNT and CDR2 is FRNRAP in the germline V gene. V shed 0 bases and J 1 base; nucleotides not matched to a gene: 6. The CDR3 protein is CASGLVQGGQGNTGELFF. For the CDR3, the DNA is TGTGCTAGTGGTTTGGTACAGGGGGGACAGGGGAACACCGGGGAGCTGTTTTTT.

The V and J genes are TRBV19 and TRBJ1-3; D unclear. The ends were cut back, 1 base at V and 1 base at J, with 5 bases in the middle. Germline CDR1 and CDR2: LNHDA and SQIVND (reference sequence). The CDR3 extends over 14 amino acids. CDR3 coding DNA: TGTGCCAGTAGTATAGTAACTTCTGGAAACACCATATATTTT. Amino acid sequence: CASSIVTSGNTIYF.

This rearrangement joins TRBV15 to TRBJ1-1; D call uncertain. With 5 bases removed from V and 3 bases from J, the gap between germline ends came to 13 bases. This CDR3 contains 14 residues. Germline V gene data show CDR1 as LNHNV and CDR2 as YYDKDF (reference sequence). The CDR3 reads CATSRLSGYTEAFF. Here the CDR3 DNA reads TGTGCCACCAGCCGTCTTTCGGGTTACACTGAAGCTTTCTTT.

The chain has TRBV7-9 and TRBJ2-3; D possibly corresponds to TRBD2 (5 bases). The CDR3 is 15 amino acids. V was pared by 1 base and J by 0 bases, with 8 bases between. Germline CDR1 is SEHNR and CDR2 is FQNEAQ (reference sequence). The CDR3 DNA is TGTGCCAGCAGCTTAGTCCGGACTAGCACAGATACGCAGTATTTT. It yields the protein CASSLVRTSTDTQYF.

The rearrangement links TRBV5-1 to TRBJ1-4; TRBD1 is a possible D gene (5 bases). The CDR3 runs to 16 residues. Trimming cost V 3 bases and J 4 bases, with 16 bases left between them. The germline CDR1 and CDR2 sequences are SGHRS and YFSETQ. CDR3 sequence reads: CASSSLGLAHNEKLFF. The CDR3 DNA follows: TGCGCCAGCAGCTCGTTGGGACTGGCGCATAATGAAAAACTGTTTTTT.

The CDR3 DNA reads as TGCGCCAGCAGTGGGGCGCGTGGCACTGAAGCTTTCTTT. Protein: CASSGARGTEAFF. The chain has TRBV10-1 and TRBJ1-1; D not certain. Germline V gives CDR1 WNHNN, CDR2 SYGVQD (reference sequence). The CDR3 is 13 residues long. Trimming removed 4 bases at V and 4 bases at J, with 10 bases between.

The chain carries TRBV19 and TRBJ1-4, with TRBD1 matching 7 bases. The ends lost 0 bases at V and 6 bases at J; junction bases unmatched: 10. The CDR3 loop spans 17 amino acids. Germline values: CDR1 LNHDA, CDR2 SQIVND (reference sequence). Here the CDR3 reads CASSIEPGGGRHEKLFF. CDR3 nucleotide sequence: TGTGCCAGTAGTATAGAGCCCGGAGGGGGCCGTCATGAAAAACTGTTTTTT.

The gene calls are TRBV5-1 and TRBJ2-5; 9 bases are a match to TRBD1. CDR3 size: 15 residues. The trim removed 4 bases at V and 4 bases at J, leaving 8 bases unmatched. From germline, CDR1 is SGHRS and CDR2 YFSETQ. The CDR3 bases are TGCGCCAGCAGCCTTGGGACAGGGTGGGGAGAGACCCAGTACTTC. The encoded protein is CASSLGTGWGETQYF.

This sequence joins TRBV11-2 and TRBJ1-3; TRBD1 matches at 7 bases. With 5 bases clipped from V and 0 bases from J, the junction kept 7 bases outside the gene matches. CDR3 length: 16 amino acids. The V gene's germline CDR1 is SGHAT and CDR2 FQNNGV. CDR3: CASSPGGGISGNTIYF. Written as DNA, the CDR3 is TGTGCCAGCAGCCCAGGGGGAGGAATCTCTGGAAACACCATATATTTT.

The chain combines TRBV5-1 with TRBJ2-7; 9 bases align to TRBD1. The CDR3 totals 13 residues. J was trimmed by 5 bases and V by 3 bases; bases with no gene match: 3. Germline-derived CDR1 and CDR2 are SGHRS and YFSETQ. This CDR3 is CASSSRDRDEQYF. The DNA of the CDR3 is TGCGCCAGCAGCTCCCGGGACAGGGACGAGCAGTACTTC.

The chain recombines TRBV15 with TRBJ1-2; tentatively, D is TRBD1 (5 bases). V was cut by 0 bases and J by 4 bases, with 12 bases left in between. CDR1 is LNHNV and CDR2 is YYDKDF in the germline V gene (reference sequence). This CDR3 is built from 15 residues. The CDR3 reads CATSRDRQGSYGYTF. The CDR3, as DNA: TGTGCCACCAGCAGAGATCGCCAGGGTAGCTATGGCTACACCTTC.

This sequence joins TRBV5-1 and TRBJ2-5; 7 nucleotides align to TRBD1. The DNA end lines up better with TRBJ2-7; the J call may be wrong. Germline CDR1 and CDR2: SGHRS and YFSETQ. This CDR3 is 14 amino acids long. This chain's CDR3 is CASSLEGAGNEQYF. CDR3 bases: TGCGCCAGCAGCTTGGAGGGGGCTGGAAACGAGCAGTACTTC.

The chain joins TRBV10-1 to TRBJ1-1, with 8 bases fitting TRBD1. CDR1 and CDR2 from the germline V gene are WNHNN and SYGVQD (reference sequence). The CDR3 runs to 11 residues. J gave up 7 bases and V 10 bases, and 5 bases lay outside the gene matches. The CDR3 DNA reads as TGCGCCACCAGAGACAGGGGTGAAGCTTTCTTT. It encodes CATRDRGEAFF.

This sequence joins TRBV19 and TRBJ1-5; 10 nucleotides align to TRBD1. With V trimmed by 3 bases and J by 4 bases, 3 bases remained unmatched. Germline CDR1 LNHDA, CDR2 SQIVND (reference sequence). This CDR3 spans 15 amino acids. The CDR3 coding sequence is TGTGCCAGTAGTATGAGGGGACAGGGGAATCAGCCCCAGCATTTT. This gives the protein CASSMRGQGNQPQHF.

The CDR3 reads CASSPRTSGGEQYF. In nucleotides, the CDR3 is TGTGCCAGCAGCCCCCGGACGTCAGGGGGCGAGCAGTACTTC. This chain uses TRBV9 with TRBJ2-7; the match to TRBD1 covers 7 bases. J was trimmed by 6 bases and V by 4 bases; bases with no gene match: 10. This CDR3 comprises 14 residues. Germline loops: CDR1 SGDLS, CDR2 YYNGEE.